The clone carrying this T cell receptor beta chain is termed medium-sized. Its specificity is unknown. The record originates from a study of spatial heterogeneity in lung cancer. Study as a whole: Detection consistently captured more beta-chain sequences than alpha-chain sequences. The correlation between TCR transcript counts in tumor regions and a T cell module score from matched bulk RNA-seq was strong. Study outcomes and limitations: Tumor mutation counts were tracked by expanded intratumoral alpha and beta TCR counts.

CDR3 length equals 15 residues. Germline values: CDR1 SGDLS, CDR2 YYNGEE. Trimming took off 3 bases at V and 0 bases at J, with 9 bases between the two ends. Time point in this sample: sample taken at primary tumor resection. The donors comprised around 76 untreated early-stage non-small cell lung cancer patients. Frozen PBMC, nontumor lung or tumor provided whole RNA, which was sequenced unsorted. TCRdb reprocessed the 5' RACE reads via MiXCR and lists one record per CDR3 protein. This table holds approximately 6,700 distinct CDR3 sequences, 1.3% found once. Sample: lung tumor tissue, taken at surgery. The source of this sequence is a male donor with early-stage non-small cell lung cancer. The genes are TRBV9 and TRBJ1-4; D is undetermined. The CDR3, as DNA: TGTGCCAGCAGCGAGAGGTGGTCAACTAATGAAAAACTGTTTTTT. It translates to CASSERWSTNEKLFF.